The 14 T cell receptor beta chains below come from one sample, sequenced in a study of blood T cell repertoires in COVID-19. Repertoires were generated with immunoSEQ multiplex PCR, while TCRdb's copy carries only in-frame clones and drops some. The data hold about 190,000 clones, with about 77% observed a single time. The sample consisted of peripheral blood. Receptors originate from an elderly woman with active or convalescent COVID-19.

The V call is TRBV28, the J call TRBJ2-7; the D gene is possibly TRBD1 (5 bases). Trimming removed 7 bases from V and 1 base from J, with 8 bases in between. The CDR3 runs 12 residues. Germline loops: CDR1 MDHEN, CDR2 SYDVKM. The CDR3 loop is CASKGDSYEQYF. CDR3 DNA: TGTGCCAGCAAAGGGGATTCCTACGAGCAGTACTTC.

The chain uses TRBV30 and TRBJ1-4; TRBD1 matches at 7 bases. This CDR3 is built from 16 residues. With 3 bases clipped from V and 8 bases from J, the junction kept 15 bases outside the gene matches. Germline V lookup: CDR1 GTSNPN, CDR2 SVGIG (reference sequence). In DNA, the CDR3 is TGTGCCTGGAGCGTAAAACAGGGGCTTCGTAGGGAAAAACTGTTTTTT. Its protein product is CAWSVKQGLRREKLFF.

The chain couples TRBV28 to TRBJ2-7; 7 bases are a match to TRBD1. The CDR3 contains 13 residues. Germline V CDR1 and CDR2: MDHEN, SYDVKM. With 6 bases clipped from V and 3 bases from J, the junction kept 5 bases outside the gene matches. CDR3 nucleotides: TGTGCCAGCAGCCGGACAGGTCGCTACGAGCAGTACTTC. Translating it yields CASSRTGRYEQYF.

This chain uses TRBV4-2 with TRBJ1-4, with D possibly being TRBD1 (6 bases). This CDR3 has 18 amino acids. In germline, CDR1 is LGHNA, CDR2 YNFKEQ. V was pared by 0 bases and J by 5 bases, with 19 bases between. The CDR3 sequence is CASSQEPAGGRGNEKLFF. The CDR3 DNA reads as TGTGCCAGCAGCCAAGAGCCTGCGGGGGGCAGAGGAAATGAAAAACTGTTTTTT.

This clone showed up just once. The J gene is TRBJ2-3, the V gene TRBV7-2, with D possibly being TRBD2 (6 bases). Trimming removed 2 bases at V and 4 bases at J, with 13 bases between. Per germline, CDR1 SGHTA and CDR2 FQGNSA. The CDR3 is 15 amino acids. The CDR3 DNA follows: TGTGCCAGCAGCTTATCGGGGGTCGGTTCAGATACGCAGTATTTT. Translating gives CASSLSGVGSDTQYF.

The chain couples TRBV18 to TRBJ1-1; a weak D match, TRBD1 (5 bases). The CDR3 extends over 14 amino acids. Per the germline V gene, CDR1 is KGHSH and CDR2 is LQKENI. Trimming pared 2 bases from V and 4 bases from J, leaving 11 bases between. This CDR3 reads CASSPGRVGTEAFF. DNA of the CDR3: TGTGCCAGCTCACCAGGCAGGGTCGGCACTGAAGCTTTCTTT.

The chain links TRBV5-5 to TRBJ1-2; TRBD1 matches at 8 bases. CDR1 and CDR2 (germline): SGHKS, YYEKEE (reference sequence). With V trimmed by 4 bases and J by 3 bases, 8 bases remained unmatched. The CDR3 totals 15 residues. CDR3 region: CASSRTGLEDYGYTF. The CDR3 nucleotides are TGTGCCAGCAGCAGGACAGGGCTGGAGGACTATGGCTACACCTTC.

This clone has just one count. The rearrangement links TRBV2 to TRBJ1-3; D is unclear. Trimming removed 4 bases from V and 0 bases from J, with 7 bases in between. Germline V gene lookup returns CDR1 SNHLY and CDR2 FYNNEI. The CDR3 loop spans 14 amino acids. The CDR3 here is CASSASGSGNTIYF. CDR3 nucleotides: TGTGCCAGCAGTGCGTCAGGCTCTGGAAACACCATATATTTT.

The gene calls are TRBV2 and TRBJ1-2, with D unresolved. The CDR3 extends over 12 amino acids. Trimming cost V 7 bases and J 8 bases, with 14 bases left between them. Germline CDR1 reads SNHLY; CDR2 reads FYNNEI. DNA for the CDR3: TGTGCCAGCAACGCAGGCCCAGAGGGCTACACCTTC. Its protein is CASNAGPEGYTF.

The chain combines TRBV5-1 with TRBJ2-7; the D is unclear. Trimming left V 4 bases short and J 1 base short, with 9 bases between. CDR1 SGHRS and CDR2 YFSETQ come from the germline V gene. The CDR3 sequence is 13 residues long. CDR3 residues: CASSPPLSYEQYF. CDR3 coding DNA: TGCGCCAGCAGCCCACCACTTTCCTACGAGCAGTACTTC.

V is TRBV5-4 and J is TRBJ1-3, with D possibly being TRBD1 (6 bases). Germline-derived CDR1 and CDR2 are SGHNT and YYREEE (reference sequence). This CDR3 spans 14 amino acids. V lost 3 bases and J 2 bases, leaving 9 bases between the germline ends. The CDR3 here is CASSYNRAGNTIYF. The CDR3 DNA sequence: TGTGCCAGCAGCTATAACAGGGCTGGAAACACCATATATTTT.

This clone showed up just a few times. V gene TRBV6-5 combines with J gene TRBJ1-2; 8 positions agree with TRBD1. This CDR3 is 13 amino acids long. J was trimmed by 5 bases and V by 6 bases; bases with no gene match: 5. The V gene's germline CDR1 is MNHEY and CDR2 SVGAGI. CDR3 amino acids: CASSRQGRYGYTF. The CDR3 region has the DNA TGTGCCAGCAGCCGACAGGGGCGGTATGGCTACACCTTC.

This sequence joins TRBV5-1 and TRBJ2-6; D uncertain. The germline CDR1 and CDR2 sequences are SGHRS and YFSETQ. V was clipped by 1 base and J by 4 bases, with 9 bases between them. The CDR3 runs 15 residues. CDR3 residues: CASSLSTMGANVLTF. The CDR3, as DNA: TGCGCCAGCAGCTTGTCCACTATGGGGGCCAACGTCCTGACTTTC.

The chain links TRBV9 to TRBJ2-3; 9 nucleotides line up with TRBD1. The junction had 19 bases not matched to a gene; V was cut back by 4 bases and J by 7 bases. The CDR3 covers 18 residues. From germline, CDR1 is SGDLS and CDR2 YYNGEE. Here the CDR3 reads CASSSPVTGGPNANTQYF. The CDR3 nucleotides are TGTGCCAGCAGCTCCCCAGTGACAGGGGGACCGAACGCGAATACGCAGTATTTT.